This T cell receptor (beta chain) was observed in a study of shared clonotypes between healthy human individuals. Sequencing used immunoSEQ multiplex PCR; TCRdb keeps in-frame clones, though not all of them. The sample yields about 1.1 million clones, approximately 80% seen once. Both subsets, CD45RA+ naive and CD45RA-negative memory, were split from the CD4+ cells. CDR3 length: 14 residues. V lost 7 bases to trimming and J lost 2 bases, with 15 bases between them. The germline V gene encodes CDR1 MDHEN and CDR2 SYDVKM. Sequencing was done on a sample of memory CD4+ T cells from PBMCs. Documented subset: CD45RA-negative fraction. The source is a man aged 18-30 years in good health. Some clones in this sample may be carry-over from other donors' samples. The V and J genes are TRBV28 and TRBJ2-7; TRBD2 might be the D (5 bases). The CDR3 spells CASTPGARAYEQYF. The CDR3 DNA follows: TGTGCCAGCACCCCGGGCGCGAGGGCCTACGAGCAGTACTTC.